These 9 T cell receptor beta chains were all obtained from the same sample, sequenced in a study of early T cells in non-severe SARS-CoV-2 infection. Each CDR3 protein is one row after TCRdb ran MiXCR on the 5' RACE reads. Of about 67,000 distinct CDR3 sequences listed, 9.5% to 13% are singletons. The sequenced sample consisted of whole blood. The receptors stem from an adult who was a healthcare worker with PCR-confirmed SARS-CoV-2 infection or an uninfected control (not recorded which).

In its sample, this clonotype was seen a few times. The V call is TRBV9, the J call TRBJ1-2; TRBD1 is a possible D gene (5 bases). V lost 0 bases, J lost 0 bases, and 12 bases lay in between. In germline, CDR1 is SGDLS, CDR2 YYNGEE. The CDR3 is 16 amino acids. The CDR3 loop reads CASSVGGTAANYGYTF. The CDR3 bases are TGTGCCAGCAGCGTAGGAGGGACCGCGGCTAACTATGGCTACACCTTC. The variable domain in full, completed from reference TRBV9 and TRBJ1-2, reads DSGVTQTPKHLITATGQRVTLRCSPRSGDLSVYWYQQSLDQGLQFLIQYYNGEERAKGNILERFSAQQFPDLHSELNLSSLELGDSALYFCASSVGGTAANYGYTFGSGTRLTVV.

This clonotype ranks as medium-sized. This chain uses TRBV11-2 with TRBJ2-1, with TRBD1 matching 10 bases. Losses at the gene ends were 4 bases for V and 4 bases for J; bases not matched to a gene: 1. Germline V gene sequence: CDR1 SGHAT, CDR2 FQNNGV. This CDR3 is 14 amino acids long. CDR3 DNA sequence: TGTGCCAGCAGCTGGGGACAGGGGTACAATGAGCAGTTCTTC. Residues: CASSWGQGYNEQFF.

Many counts were recorded for this clonotype. The chain combines TRBV18 with TRBJ2-7; D could derive from TRBD1 or TRBD2 (5 bases each). Germline CDR1 KGHSH, CDR2 LQKENI. The CDR3 covers 15 residues. V was trimmed by 3 bases and J by 2 bases, leaving 14 bases between them. The CDR3 bases are TGTGCCAGCTCACCTTCCCGGGACGGAACCTACGAGCAGTACTTC. It encodes CASSPSRDGTYEQYF.

This clonotype was observed at least ten times. The rearrangement links TRBV6-5 to TRBJ2-1; 7 bases are a match to TRBD2. Germline lookup yields CDR1 MNHEY and CDR2 SVGAGI. V shed 4 bases, J shed 10 bases, and the junction held 7 bases outside the gene matches. The CDR3 has 13 amino acids. The CDR3 region has the DNA TGTGCCAGCAGTTTCCGCGGGAGAGGGGAGCAGTTCTTC. Residues: CASSFRGRGEQFF.

This clonotype was found a few times. CDR3 in amino acids: CASSLAGGSGNTIYF. The CDR3 DNA follows: TGTGCCAGCAGCCTCGCGGGGGGAAGTGGAAACACCATATATTTT. V usage is TRBV6-6 and J usage is TRBJ1-3, with D possibly being TRBD1 (5 bases). V was cut by 6 bases and J by 3 bases, with 15 bases left in between. The germline gives CDR1 MNHNY, CDR2 SVGAGI (reference sequence). The CDR3 loop spans 15 amino acids.

This clonotype was observed many times. The V and J genes are TRBV7-2 and TRBJ2-1; 8 nucleotides align to TRBD2. J lost 0 bases, V lost 4 bases, and 11 bases had no gene match. Per germline, CDR1 SGHTA and CDR2 FQGNSA. The CDR3 loop spans 18 amino acids. Here the CDR3 reads CASSSPSGGLSSYNEQFF. The CDR3 bases are TGTGCCAGCAGCTCCCCAAGCGGGGGCCTAAGCTCCTACAATGAGCAGTTCTTC. The full variable domain, rest sourced from reference TRBV7-2 and TRBJ2-1, is GAGVSQSPSNKVTEKGKDVELRCDPISGHTALYWYRQSLGQGLEFLIYFQGNSAPDKSGLPSDRFSAERTGGSVSTLTIQRTQQEDSAVYLCASSSPSGGLSSYNEQFFGPGTRLTVL.

The J gene is TRBJ2-3, the V gene TRBV29-1; 14 bases fit TRBD2. Losses at the gene ends were 5 bases for V and 0 bases for J; bases not matched to a gene: 7. CDR1 SQVTM and CDR2 ANQGSEA come from the germline V gene. There are 17 residues in the CDR3. The CDR3 DNA sequence: TGCAGCGTTATCGGGACTAGCGGGGGATCTAGCACAGATACGCAGTATTTT. Its protein product is CSVIGTSGGSSTDTQYF.

This clonotype was recorded at least ten times. The V and J genes are TRBV29-1 and TRBJ2-7, with a possible D match to TRBD1 (6 bases). The CDR3 loop spans 13 amino acids. V lost 7 bases to trimming and J lost 1 base, with 14 bases between them. Germline CDR1 reads SQVTM; CDR2 reads ANQGSEA. CDR3 residues: CSAIRGRSYEQYF. The DNA for the CDR3 is TGCAGCGCTATCAGGGGAAGGTCCTACGAGCAGTACTTC.

The table lists this clonotype with many counts. The J gene is TRBJ1-5, the V gene TRBV6-4; no definite D call. The CDR3 is made up of 15 amino acids. The V gene's germline CDR1 is MRHNA and CDR2 SNTAGT. V was clipped by 6 bases and J by 5 bases, with 17 bases between them. Here the CDR3 reads CASSPGVRSHQPQHF. CDR3 DNA sequence: TGTGCCAGCAGCCCCGGAGTTAGAAGTCATCAGCCCCAGCATTTT.